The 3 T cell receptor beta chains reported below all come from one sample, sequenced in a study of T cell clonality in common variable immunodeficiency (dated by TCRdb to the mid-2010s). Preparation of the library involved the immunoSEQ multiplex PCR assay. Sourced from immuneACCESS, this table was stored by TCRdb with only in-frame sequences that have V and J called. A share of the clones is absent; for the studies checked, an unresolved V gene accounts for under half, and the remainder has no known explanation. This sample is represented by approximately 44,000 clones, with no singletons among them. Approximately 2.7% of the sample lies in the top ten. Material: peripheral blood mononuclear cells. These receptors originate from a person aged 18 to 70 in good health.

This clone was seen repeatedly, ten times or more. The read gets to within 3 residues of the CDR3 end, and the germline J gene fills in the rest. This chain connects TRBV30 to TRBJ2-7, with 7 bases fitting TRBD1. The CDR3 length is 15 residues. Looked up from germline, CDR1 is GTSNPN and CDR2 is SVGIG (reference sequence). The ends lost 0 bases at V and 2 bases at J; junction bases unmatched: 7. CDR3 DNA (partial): TGTGCCTGGAGTGTAGGGGGCTTCTCAGCCTACGAG. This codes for CAWSVGGFSAYE. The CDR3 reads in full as CAWSVGGFSAYEQYF.

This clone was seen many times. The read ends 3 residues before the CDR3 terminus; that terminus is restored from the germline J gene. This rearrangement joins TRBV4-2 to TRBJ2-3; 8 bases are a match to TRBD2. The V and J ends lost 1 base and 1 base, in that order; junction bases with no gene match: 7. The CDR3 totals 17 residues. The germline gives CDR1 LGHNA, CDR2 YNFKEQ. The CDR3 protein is CASSQATSTSGTDTQYF. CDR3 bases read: TGTGCCAGCAGCCAAGCTACGTCGACTAGCGGCACAGATACG.

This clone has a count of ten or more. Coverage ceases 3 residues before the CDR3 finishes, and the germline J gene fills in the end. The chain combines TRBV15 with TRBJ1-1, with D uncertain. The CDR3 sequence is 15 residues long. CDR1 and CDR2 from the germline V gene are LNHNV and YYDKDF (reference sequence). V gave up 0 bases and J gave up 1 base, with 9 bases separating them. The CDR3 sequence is CATSRERVWNTEAFF. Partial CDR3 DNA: TGTGCCACCAGCAGAGAGCGGGTATGGAACACTGAA.